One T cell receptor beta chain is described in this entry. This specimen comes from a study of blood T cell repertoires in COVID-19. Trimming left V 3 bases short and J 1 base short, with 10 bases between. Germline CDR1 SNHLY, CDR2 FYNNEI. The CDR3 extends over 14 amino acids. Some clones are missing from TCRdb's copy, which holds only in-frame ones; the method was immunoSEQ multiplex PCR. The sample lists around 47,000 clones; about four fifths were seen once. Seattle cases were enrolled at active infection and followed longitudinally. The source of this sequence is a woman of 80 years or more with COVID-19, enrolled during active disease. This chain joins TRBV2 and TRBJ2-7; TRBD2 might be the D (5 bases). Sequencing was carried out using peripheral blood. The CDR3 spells CASSDRTGSYEQYF. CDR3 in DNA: TGTGCCAGCAGTGACCGGACTGGGTCCTACGAGCAGTACTTC.